Described below is a single T cell receptor (beta chain) sequence and its context. The specificity of this receptor is unknown. Nothing much larger sits one base from this clone, and base qualities are not available. The data are from a study of beta chain features in type 1 diabetes (dated by TCRdb to 2016 to 2019). Context from the whole study: No differences in mean age, gender distribution, total cell number or subset yield were found between patients and healthy donors. A total of under 140,000,000 sorted cells were examined across all samples, and the number of cells per subset was strongly correlated with RNA yield. In the study, recently diagnosed type 1 diabetes patients and matched healthy donors were compared on the TCRB repertoires of their sorted circulating CD4+ T cell subsets. Regulatory and stem cell-like memory subsets were isolated from only 8 patients and roughly 8 healthy donors, whereas naive and central memory subsets came from all 30 or so donors.

From the cysteine up to the phenylalanine, the CDR3 has a length of 13 residues. Only the CDR3 region is kept as DNA, spanning 39 bases read in frame from base 1. CDR1 SGHRS and CDR2 YFSETQ are derived from the germline V gene. At the junction V is shortened by 6 bases and J by 0 bases, with 8 bases in between. Study-wide findings and limitations: In all four CD4+ subsets, TCRB CDR3 length was moderately but significantly shorter in type 1 diabetes patients. Fewer insertions and more nucleotide deletions at VDJ recombination sites were observed in patients with type 1 diabetes, implying thymic rearrangement abnormalities. Because the HLA sub-analyses included only small numbers of individuals, any influence of HLA type on TCRB rearrangement was left unresolved. Shorter templates might be favored by PCR, yet because patient and control samples were amplified and corrected together, any such skew would affect both groups equally. Naive, central memory and regulatory TCRB repertoires appeared to be more similar among patients than among healthy donors. Because cDNA was sequenced instead of genomic DNA, activated cells with high expression could be over-represented, although the groups did not differ in activation or CD3 levels.

The High Capacity cDNA Reverse Transcription Kit was used to reverse transcribe all of the isolated RNA, meaning that expressed TCRB transcripts were what got sequenced. Deep immunoSEQ sequencing was performed on naive, central memory and regulatory T cell samples, with an average of roughly 3.6 million total reads per sample. Sorted cells were lysed in RLT buffer and RNA was extracted with DNase-treated RNeasy Micro or Mini kits, depending on cell number. Each cell subset was processed separately to prevent cross-contamination, with patient and healthy donor samples processed together. TCRB sequences were amplified from cDNA with the immunoSEQ multiplex PCR, producing 87-bp fragments spanning the CDR3 region. The amplicons were sequenced using the Illumina HiSeq platform. The study's processing was this. PCR bias was corrected computationally using synthetic template baselines, and reads within Hamming distance 2 were collapsed, with unmergeable singletons discarded. By aligning reads against IMGT, V, D and J genes, CDR3 length, and insertions or deletions at six rearrangement sites were assigned. Within each subset, clonotype counts were normalized to the number of sorted cells before true diversity and Gini coefficients were calculated with the tcR R package. Repertoire sharing was quantified using the overlap coefficient calculated on TCRB nucleotide sequences. Out-of-frame TCRB sequences from naive cells were analyzed as a proxy for the pre-selection repertoire. Drawn from immuneACCESS, this table holds only the in-frame rearrangements with V and J called that TCRdb kept. Clones are partly lost; checked studies trace under half to an unresolved V gene and leave the rest unexplained. The V and J calls and clone size are taken from that table; D and trimming were inferred from the DNA. The sample table lists 150,000 to 200,000 clones, around 63% of them with a count of one. The ten most abundant clones make up 0.08% to 0.095% of the sample.

Each donor gave one peripheral blood draw, approximately 110 mL on average, collected into heparinised tubes. A BD FACSAria II was used to sort naive, central memory, regulatory and stem cell-like memory CD4+ T cells with a panel that included CD45RO, CCR7, CD25, CD127, CD95 and CD27. A purity above 95% was achieved for all sorted populations. PBMCs were isolated immediately by Lymphoprep density gradient centrifugation and stained directly without culture. So that batch effects would be minimized, each experiment stained and sorted samples in pairs, pairing one healthy donor with one patient. The chain uses TRBV5-1 and TRBJ2-3, with no confidently assigned D gene. This clonotype was sampled from a man younger than 40 with type 1 diabetes. Specimen: naive CD4+ T cells from blood. The meaning of the sample's cell subset or site label: true naive CD4+ T cells. The CDR3 reads CASTLSSTDTQYF. The DNA reads TGCGCCAGCACCCTGTCCAGCACAGATACGCAGTATTTT.